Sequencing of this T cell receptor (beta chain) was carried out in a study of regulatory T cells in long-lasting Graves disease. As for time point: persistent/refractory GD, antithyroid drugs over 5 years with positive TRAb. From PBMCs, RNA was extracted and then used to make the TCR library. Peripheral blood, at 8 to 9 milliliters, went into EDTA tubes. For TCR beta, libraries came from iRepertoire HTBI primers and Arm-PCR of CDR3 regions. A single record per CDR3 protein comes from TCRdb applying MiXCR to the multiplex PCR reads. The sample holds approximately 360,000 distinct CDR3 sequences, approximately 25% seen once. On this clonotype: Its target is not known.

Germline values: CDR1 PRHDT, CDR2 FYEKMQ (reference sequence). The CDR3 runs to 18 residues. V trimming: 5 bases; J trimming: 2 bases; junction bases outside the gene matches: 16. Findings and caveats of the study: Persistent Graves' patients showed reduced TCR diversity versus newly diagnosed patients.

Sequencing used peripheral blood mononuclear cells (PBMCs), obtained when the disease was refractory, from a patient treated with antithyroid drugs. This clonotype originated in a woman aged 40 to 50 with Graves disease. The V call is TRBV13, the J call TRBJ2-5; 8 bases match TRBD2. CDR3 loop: CASSARGVAGREQETQYF. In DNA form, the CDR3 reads TGTGCCAGCAGCGCCCGGGGGGTAGCCGGGAGGGAGCAAGAGACCCAGTACTTC. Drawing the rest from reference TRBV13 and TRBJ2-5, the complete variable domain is AAGVIQSPRHLIKEKRETATLKCYPIPRHDTVYWYQQGPGQDPQFLISFYEKMQSDKGSIPDRFSAQQFSDYHSELNMSSLELGDSALYFCASSARGVAGREQETQYFGPGTRLLVL.